Listed below are T cell receptor beta chains from one sample, sequenced in a study of OX40 agonist ivuxolimab in advanced cancers. Sequencing used immunoSEQ multiplex PCR; TCRdb keeps in-frame clones, though not all of them. The data contain some 55,000 clones, about nine tenths of them singletons. The source material was CD4+ or CD8+ T cells sorted from blood, sampled in a trial of the OX40 agonist ivuxolimab. These receptors were collected from an adult with an advanced solid tumor such as melanoma, head and neck, liver or kidney cancer. Both conserved end residues are part of each CDR3. D genes are given only for firm matches. Not every row has a clone size; where given, it reads once, few, many or a size class.

CDR3 DNA	CDR3 protein	clone size	D gene	V gene	J gene
TGTGCCAGCAGCCCTGCGCGGAGCACAGATACGCAGTATTTT	CASSPARSTDTQYF	NA	NA	TRBV9	TRBJ2-3
TGTGCCAGCAGCGTAGGACGTACAGATACGCAGTATTTT	CASSVGRTDTQYF	NA	NA	TRBV9	TRBJ2-3
TGTGCCAGCAGCGCCAGACGTGTGGGTATTACCGGGGAGCTGTTTTTT	CASSARRVGITGELFF	NA	NA	TRBV9	TRBJ2-2
TGTGCCAGCAGCGGAGCTGGGGATACGCAGTATTTT	CASSGAGDTQYF	once	NA	TRBV5-5	TRBJ2-3
TGTGCCAGCAGTGCAACTAGCGGAAACACCGGGGAGCTGTTTTTT	CASSATSGNTGELFF	NA	TRBD2	TRBV6-6	TRBJ2-2
TGTGCCAGCAGCCTCCCGGGACTAGGGGGCTCCTACGAGCAGTACTTC	CASSLPGLGGSYEQYF	NA	TRBD2	TRBV13	TRBJ2-7
TGCGCCAGCAGCTTACCCACGAGCCCCACCCAGTTCTTC	CASSLPTSPTQFF	NA	NA	TRBV5-1	TRBJ2-1
TGTGCCAGCAGCCCAGGGATTAGCTCCTACAATGAGCAGTTCTTC	CASSPGISSYNEQFF	NA	NA	TRBV7-2	TRBJ2-1
TGTGCCAGCAGCTCGGGACAGCTCAATCAGCCCCAGCATTTT	CASSSGQLNQPQHF	NA	TRBD1	TRBV7-9	TRBJ1-5
TGTGCCAGCAGCCCAAATCGGGGACGGGCGGGCACTGAAGCTTTCTTT	CASSPNRGRAGTEAFF	NA	NA	TRBV11-2	TRBJ1-1
TGCGCCAGCAGCCAAGGGCGGCTGGAGACCCAGTACTTC	CASSQGRLETQYF	NA	NA	TRBV4-1	TRBJ2-5
TGTGCCAGCAGCGCGAGACTAGCGGGAGGGTCCTACAATGAGCAGTTCTTC	CASSARLAGGSYNEQFF	NA	TRBD2	TRBV5-5	TRBJ2-1
TGTGCCAGCAGCTTACTGGACAGGGGGCTTTATGGCTACACCTTC	CASSLLDRGLYGYTF	NA	TRBD1	TRBV7-9	TRBJ1-2
TGTGCCAGCACCAAGTGGGGGACTAGCGCAGCCGGGGAGCTGTTTTTT	CASTKWGTSAAGELFF	NA	TRBD2	TRBV7-9	TRBJ2-2
TGTGCCAGCAGCTCAGGGGGCGAACGGGAAAAACTGTTTTTT	CASSSGGEREKLFF	NA	TRBD1	TRBV11-2	TRBJ1-4
TGTGCCAGTAAAGGGCGGTCCTACGAGCAGTACTTC	CASKGRSYEQYF	NA	NA	TRBV19	TRBJ2-7
TGTGCCAGCAGTTCCCGGGACAATAACTATGGCTACACCTTC	CASSSRDNNYGYTF	NA	NA	TRBV6-5	TRBJ1-2
TGTGCGACTAGCGGGTGGGCTAGCACAGATACGCAGTATTTT	CATSGWASTDTQYF	NA	TRBD2	TRBV6-6	TRBJ2-3
TGTGCCAGCAGCCCAACGGACGCGAACACCGGGGAGCTGTTTTTT	CASSPTDANTGELFF	NA	NA	TRBV7-2	TRBJ2-2
TGTGCCAGCAGCCCGACTGTTGGGAGAGATACGCAGTATTTT	CASSPTVGRDTQYF	NA	NA	TRBV5-4	TRBJ2-3
TGTGCCAGTAGTGAGGGTCGCAGGGCTGGTGAAAAACTGTTTTTT	CASSEGRRAGEKLFF	NA	NA	TRBV19	TRBJ1-4